A single sample is the source of the 32 T cell receptor beta chains below, sequenced in a study of spatial heterogeneity in lung cancer. Via MiXCR, TCRdb re-called the 5' RACE reads, giving one row per CDR3 protein. Seen here are around 92,000 distinct CDR3 sequences, about 12% observed once, and the top ten hold about 38%. The time point denotes: sample taken at primary tumor resection. Source: PBMCs, taken at surgery. These receptors were taken from a male donor with early-stage non-small cell lung cancer.

This clonotype has only a few counts. The chain has TRBV24-1 and TRBJ2-1; a weak D match, TRBD1 (6 bases). V lost 6 bases and J 5 bases, leaving 13 bases between the germline ends. CDR3 length: 14 amino acids. Germline CDR1 is KGHDR and CDR2 is SFDVKD. CDR3 sequence: CATSTGISHNEQFF. CDR3 coding DNA: TGTGCCACCAGTACAGGGATTTCCCACAATGAGCAGTTCTTC.

The sample holds many counts of this clonotype. The chain uses TRBV28 and TRBJ1-1, with D unresolved. There are 15 residues in the CDR3. Germline V gene lookup returns CDR1 MDHEN and CDR2 SYDVKM. Trimming removed 5 bases at V and 4 bases at J, with 17 bases between. The CDR3 coding sequence is TGTGCCAGCAGTCTCGGACGGTTTGCGAGCACTGAAGCTTTCTTT. This sequence encodes CASSLGRFASTEAFF.

In this sample, this clonotype turned up a few times. J is TRBJ2-7 and V is TRBV9; D is perhaps TRBD2 (5 bases). This CDR3 region has 17 residues. Trimming left V 4 bases short and J 2 bases short, with 22 bases between. Germline CDR1 reads SGDLS; CDR2 reads YYNGEE. CDR3 region: CASSPRRGGLSPYEQYF. DNA of the CDR3: TGTGCCAGCAGCCCCCGTAGAGGAGGTCTGAGCCCCTACGAGCAGTACTTC.

This clonotype occurred a few times. This chain connects TRBV6-2 or TRBV6-3 to TRBJ2-1, with 8 bases lining up with TRBD2. The germline V gene encodes CDR1 MNHEY and CDR2 SVGEGT. The J segment lost 8 bases and the V segment lost 4 bases, leaving 13 bases of the junction unmatched. The CDR3 spans 16 residues. The CDR3 here is CASSWRTGGPRDEQFF. CDR3 nucleotide sequence: TGTGCCAGCAGTTGGAGAACGGGGGGGCCCCGGGATGAGCAGTTCTTC.

This sequence joins TRBV7-2 and TRBJ1-2; D gene uncertain. V was trimmed by 5 bases and J by 1 base, leaving 11 bases between them. Germline lookup yields CDR1 SGHTA and CDR2 FQGNSA. The CDR3 spans 14 residues. The CDR3 bases are TGTGCCAGCAGCGGCCGGGTCCTTAACTATGGCTACACCTTC. Translating it yields CASSGRVLNYGYTF. The variable domain in full, with the rest retrieved from reference TRBV7-2 and TRBJ1-2, is GAGVSQSPSNKVTEKGKDVELRCDPISGHTALYWYRQSLGQGLEFLIYFQGNSAPDKSGLPSDRFSAERTGGSVSTLTIQRTQQEDSAVYLCASSGRVLNYGYTFGSGTRLTVV.

This clonotype appeared a few times. The CDR3 spells CASSFSGLNTGELFF. As DNA, the CDR3 is TGCGCCAGCAGCTTCTCCGGACTTAACACCGGGGAGCTGTTTTTT. The chain uses TRBV4-3 and TRBJ2-2, with D possibly matching TRBD2 (5 bases). The V gene lost 5 bases and the J gene lost 2 bases, with 12 bases spanning the gap. The CDR3 is 15 amino acids. Germline V gives CDR1 LGHNA, CDR2 YSLEER.

This clonotype was counted many times. The V call is TRBV9, the J call TRBJ2-2; D is possibly TRBD1 (6 bases). Trimming removed 4 bases at V and 4 bases at J, with 17 bases between. The CDR3 runs to 16 residues. Germline assignment: CDR1 SGDLS and CDR2 YYNGEE. The CDR3 region is CASSPEGETGTGELFF. The DNA of the CDR3 is TGTGCCAGCAGCCCCGAGGGGGAGACGGGCACCGGGGAGCTGTTTTTT.

In its sample, this clonotype was seen a few times. The DNA for the CDR3 is TGCAGTGCTAGAGACGGACAGGGGAACACTGAAGCTTTCTTT. Translated: CSARDGQGNTEAFF. V is TRBV20-1 and J is TRBJ1-1, with 8 nucleotides matching TRBD1. Germline V gene lookup returns CDR1 DFQATT and CDR2 SNEGSKA (reference sequence). The V gene end was trimmed by 0 bases and the J gene end by 1 base; junction bases not matched to a gene: 1. CDR3 length equals 14 residues.

This clonotype is a singleton in its sample. J is TRBJ1-1 and V is TRBV6-2 or TRBV6-3; the match to TRBD1 covers 7 bases. The trim removed 0 bases at V and 7 bases at J, leaving 8 bases unmatched. Germline V CDR1 and CDR2: MNHEY, SVGEGT. The CDR3 sequence is 15 residues long. The CDR3 loop reads CASSYSELGDSEAFF. CDR3 in DNA: TGTGCCAGCAGTTACTCGGAATTGGGGGACAGTGAAGCTTTCTTT.

This clonotype was observed a few times. V and J are TRBV5-1 and TRBJ2-5; 14 bases map to TRBD2. The V and J ends lost 1 base and 4 bases, in that order; junction bases with no gene match: 9. This CDR3 contains 18 residues. Germline-derived CDR1 and CDR2 are SGHRS and YFSETQ. CDR3 residues: CASSLFVTSGRAPETQYF. CDR3 sequence (DNA): TGCGCCAGCAGCTTGTTCGTGACTAGCGGGAGGGCCCCAGAGACCCAGTACTTC.

The chain has TRBV20-1 and TRBJ2-2; D remains ambiguous. Germline CDR1 reads DFQATT; CDR2 reads SNEGSKA (reference sequence). The germline V and J ends were trimmed by 0 bases and 3 bases, with 5 bases remaining between them. This CDR3 has 13 amino acids. This chain's CDR3 is CSARDPDTGELFF. In DNA, the CDR3 is TGCAGTGCTAGAGATCCGGACACCGGGGAGCTGTTTTTT.

In its sample, this clonotype was seen many times. The CDR3 region is CASRNAGGNQPQHF. The CDR3, as DNA: TGTGCCAGCAGGAACGCCGGAGGCAATCAGCCCCAGCATTTT. The chain couples TRBV28 to TRBJ1-5, with unresolved D. The CDR3 runs to 14 residues. Germline CDR1 is MDHEN and CDR2 is SYDVKM. V lost 6 bases, J lost 2 bases, and 11 bases lay in between.

This clonotype was seen only a few times. Written as DNA, the CDR3 is TGTGCCACCAGTGATTCAGGACAGGGGAGATATGGCTACACCTTC. The encoded protein is CATSDSGQGRYGYTF. The V and J genes are TRBV24-1 and TRBJ1-2, with 9 nucleotides matching TRBD1. Germline CDR1 and CDR2: KGHDR and SFDVKD. V shed 2 bases, J shed 5 bases, and the junction held 5 bases outside the gene matches. The CDR3 spans 15 residues.

There are a few counts of this clonotype. The chain has TRBV5-1 and TRBJ2-7; D unresolved. V was pared by 4 bases and J by 2 bases, with 10 bases between. This CDR3 is built from 13 residues. CDR1 and CDR2 (germline): SGHRS, YFSETQ. The CDR3 DNA sequence: TGCGCCAGCAGCGTTGACCGGGCCTACGAGCAGTACTTC. Protein product: CASSVDRAYEQYF.

This clonotype was found many times. V is TRBV28 and J is TRBJ2-7; no definite D call. This CDR3 is 16 amino acids long. V lost 10 bases and J 0 bases, leaving 22 bases between the germline ends. Germline V gives CDR1 MDHEN, CDR2 SYDVKM. This CDR3 reads CATRLGVKESSYEQYF. The CDR3 coding sequence is TGTGCCACCCGCTTAGGAGTCAAAGAAAGCTCCTACGAGCAGTACTTC. The full variable domain, rest sourced from reference TRBV28 and TRBJ2-7, is DVKVTQSSRYLVKRTGEKVFLECVQDMDHENMFWYRQDPGLGLRLIYFSYDVKMKEKGDIPEGYSVSREKKERFSLILESASTNQTSMYLCATRLGVKESSYEQYFGPGTRLTVT.

V gene TRBV19 combines with J gene TRBJ1-1, with D possibly being TRBD1 (5 bases). V was cut by 9 bases and J by 1 base, with 15 bases left in between. Germline V gives CDR1 LNHDA, CDR2 SQIVND (reference sequence). The CDR3 has 14 residues. The CDR3 sequence: CASWGFPENTEAFF. The CDR3 DNA is TGTGCCAGCTGGGGCTTCCCGGAGAACACTGAAGCTTTCTTT.

V and J are TRBV4-3 and TRBJ1-2, with 7 bases aligning to TRBD1. This CDR3 comprises 15 residues. CDR1 and CDR2 (germline): LGHNA, YSLEER. V lost 0 bases, J lost 4 bases, and 5 bases stayed unmatched. DNA for the CDR3: TGCGCCAGCAGCCAAGATCTACAGGGGTTCTATGGCTACACCTTC. It encodes CASSQDLQGFYGYTF.

This clonotype was seen more than once but under ten times. The gene calls are TRBV7-6 and TRBJ2-7; D unresolved. CDR3 length: 14 amino acids. In germline, CDR1 is SGHVS, CDR2 FNYEAQ. Trimming pared 0 bases from V and 1 base from J, leaving 7 bases between. The CDR3 nucleotides are TGTGCCAGCAGCTTAGCGGCAGAATCCTACGAGCAGTACTTC. Amino acid sequence: CASSLAAESYEQYF.

This clonotype was counted between two and nine times. The J gene is TRBJ2-1, the V gene TRBV6-2 or TRBV6-3, with 9 bases matching TRBD2. The ends lost 5 bases at V and 4 bases at J; junction bases unmatched: 6. The CDR3 has 15 residues. The germline gives CDR1 MNHEY, CDR2 SVGEGT. This CDR3 reads CASSIAGVWYNEQFF. Here the CDR3 DNA reads TGTGCCAGCAGTATAGCGGGAGTTTGGTACAATGAGCAGTTCTTC.

This clonotype came up a few times. The chain joins TRBV20-1 to TRBJ2-3; 10 positions agree with TRBD2. This CDR3 is built from 16 residues. CDR1 and CDR2 (germline): DFQATT, SNEGSKA (reference sequence). V shed 0 bases and J 4 bases; nucleotides not matched to a gene: 7. This CDR3 is CSARDSAAGGPDTQYF. CDR3 coding DNA: TGCAGTGCTAGAGATTCCGCAGCGGGAGGGCCAGATACGCAGTATTTT.

The chain carries TRBV18 and TRBJ1-6; tentatively, D is TRBD1 (5 bases). V was shortened by 4 bases and J by 7 bases, with 8 bases between the two germline ends. Germline V gives CDR1 KGHSH, CDR2 LQKENI. This CDR3 has 13 amino acids. The CDR3 spells CASSQNRNSPLHF. Written as DNA, the CDR3 is TGTGCCAGCTCACAAAACAGGAATTCACCCCTCCACTTT.

This chain joins TRBV4-3 and TRBJ2-3; TRBD2 aligns across 7 bases. V lost 0 bases and J lost 6; bases outside the gene matches: 6. Germline loops: CDR1 LGHNA, CDR2 YSLEER. The CDR3 runs to 15 residues. The CDR3 region has the DNA TGCGCCAGCAGCCAAGATCGGCGGGGGACCGATACGCAGTATTTT. Amino acids: CASSQDRRGTDTQYF.

This clonotype was counted a single time. The CDR3 region is CSAETGTGGQETQYF. The DNA of the CDR3 is TGCAGTGCTGAAACCGGGACAGGGGGCCAAGAGACCCAGTACTTC. The chain is built from TRBV20-1 and TRBJ2-5; 11 bases agree with TRBD1. Looked up from germline, CDR1 is DFQATT and CDR2 is SNEGSKA (reference sequence). This CDR3 is 15 amino acids long. V shed 5 bases and J 1 base; nucleotides not matched to a gene: 6.

V and J are TRBV28 and TRBJ2-2, with D maybe TRBD1 (6 bases). The CDR3 has 15 amino acids. In germline, CDR1 is MDHEN, CDR2 SYDVKM. V shed 7 bases and J shed 3 bases, with 15 bases lying between them. The CDR3 nucleotides are TGTGCCAGCAAGTTGGGGGCAGGGCACACCGGGGAGCTGTTTTTT. The encoded protein is CASKLGAGHTGELFF.

There are a few counts of this clonotype. The chain combines TRBV4-2 with TRBJ2-2, with 9 bases identical to TRBD2. V lost 1 base and J lost 7; bases outside the gene matches: 7. Germline loops: CDR1 LGHNA, CDR2 YNFKEQ. The CDR3 runs 16 residues. The CDR3 loop is CASSQGRAAGGGELFF. CDR3 nucleotide sequence: TGTGCCAGCAGCCAAGGCAGAGCAGCGGGAGGCGGGGAGCTGTTTTTT.

The chain couples TRBV12-3 or TRBV12-4 to TRBJ2-1, with D maybe TRBD2 (7 bases). Trimming removed 7 bases from V and 14 bases from J, with 21 bases in between. This CDR3 is built from 13 residues. The CDR3: CASKGGSGDWEFF. CDR3 coding DNA: TGTGCCAGCAAGGGGGGGAGCGGAGATTGGGAGTTCTTC.

This clonotype has a handful of counts. The V gene is TRBV7-9, the J gene TRBJ2-3, with no clear D. The V and J ends lost 4 bases and 4 bases respectively, with 15 bases between them. CDR3 length: 15 residues. CDR1 SEHNR and CDR2 FQNEAQ come from the germline V gene (reference sequence). CDR3 amino acids: CASSSTDAPADTQYF. CDR3 coding DNA: TGTGCCAGCAGCTCGACGGATGCCCCGGCAGATACGCAGTATTTT.

This clonotype was seen ten or more times. The CDR3 here is CSVTARGDTQYF. The CDR3 DNA is TGCAGTGTTACGGCTCGGGGGGATACGCAGTATTTT. The rearrangement joins TRBV20-1 to TRBJ2-3; D is possibly TRBD2 (6 bases). V lost 7 bases and J lost 6, with 14 bases in between. This CDR3 is 12 amino acids long. Looked up from germline, CDR1 is DFQATT and CDR2 is SNEGSKA (reference sequence).

V gene TRBV7-3 combines with J gene TRBJ2-2; D remains unclear. Germline lookup yields CDR1 SGHTA and CDR2 FQGTGA. The CDR3 sequence is 14 residues long. V was clipped by 1 base and J by 1 base, with 4 bases between them. The CDR3 DNA follows: TGTGCCAGCAGCTTAAGCCTGAACACCGGGGAGCTGTTTTTT. It is translated as CASSLSLNTGELFF. Variable domain in full (rest from reference TRBV7-3 and TRBJ2-2): GAGVSQTPSNKVTEKGKYVELRCDPISGHTALYWYRQSLGQGPEFLIYFQGTGAADDSGLPNDRFFAVRPEGSVSTLKIQRTERGDSAVYLCASSLSLNTGELFFGEGSRLTVL.

The V and J genes are TRBV29-1 and TRBJ2-7, with D possibly TRBD2 on 5 matching bases. Germline V gene data show CDR1 as SQVTM and CDR2 as ANQGSEA. The CDR3 is 14 amino acids. V lost 6 bases and J lost 0, with 15 bases in between. Written as DNA, the CDR3 is TGCAGCGTCCCCTCGGGGAGCAACTCCTACGAGCAGTACTTC. Amino acids: CSVPSGSNSYEQYF.

The sample holds many counts of this clonotype. V and J are TRBV27 and TRBJ2-7; D not resolved. V was trimmed by 2 bases and J by 0 bases, leaving 11 bases between them. The CDR3 runs to 15 residues. The V gene's germline CDR1 is MNHEY and CDR2 SMNVEV (reference sequence). The CDR3 sequence is CASSLNPYSSYEQYF. In nucleotides, the CDR3 is TGTGCCAGCAGTTTAAACCCCTACAGCTCCTACGAGCAGTACTTC.

The chain uses TRBV20-1 and TRBJ2-1; D unresolved. This CDR3 has 14 residues. The ends were cut back, 2 bases at V and 10 bases at J, with 18 bases in the middle. Germline-derived CDR1 and CDR2 are DFQATT and SNEGSKA (reference sequence). CDR3 sequence (DNA): TGCAGTGCTAGACCCTTGGTTCTGGTCAAGGAGCAGTTCTTC. As protein: CSARPLVLVKEQFF.